This T cell receptor (beta chain) was observed in a study of cytomegalovirus exposure and HLA in healthy donors (dated by TCRdb to 2016 to 2017). For the study in its entirety: An earlier analysis of approximately 550 of the donors reported 250 to 300 Gb of sequence data and 100 million to 140 million unique TCR beta sequences from some 180 million T cells. Typing coverage differed by locus: A, B, C, DRB1 and DQB1 were typed in about 620-640 donors, DQA1 in approximately 520, DPA1 in roughly 590, and DPB1 in 450 to 490. A later analysis re-examined previously published TCR beta repertoires from about 700 donors and added high-resolution HLA genotyping to investigate patterns of TCR occurrence. Approximately 300 gigabases of sequencing data and around 80 million unique TCR sequences made up an early release that covered under 750 HLA-typed donors. Among the roughly 430 genotyped donors, approximately 76% belonged to the genetic ancestry cluster associated with self-reported Caucasian donors. All discovery cohort repertoires had been generated on a single sequencing platform. Donor age, sex, ethnicity and CMV serostatus were collected together with the repertoire data. Both class I and class II loci were covered by HLA typing, at four-digit resolution. To decide whether each TCR beta V gene segment behaved as functional or pseudogenic, an earlier analysis of 587 of the donors relied on high-throughput TCR beta sequencing. On average, roughly 250,000 unique TCR beta nucleotide sequences were sequenced per donor among 398 genotyped donors of the cohort, with about 19% of those sequences being non-productive. The study aimed to test whether cataloging public T cell receptors could reveal signatures of past pathogen exposure. The T cell repertoires of roughly 660 subjects were profiled by immunosequencing and related to cytomegalovirus serostatus. A later genetic analysis used genome-wide SNP genotypes for about 60% of the roughly 670 donors, treating that subset as a discovery cohort. A few DR-DQ haplotypes were treated as single units for association and clustering because of strong linkage in the cohort. Rather than drawing on any new phenotypic data, the later analysis identified candidate immune exposures from TCR beta sequences and the way those sequences occurred across donors. Along with the approximately 650-subject first cohort, a separate validation cohort of 120 different subjects was used. To predict cytomegalovirus infection status, the study combined high-throughput TCR immunosequencing, statistical association of individual TCRs with disease status, and machine learning. What the work shows at the level of the full study, not this receptor alone: According to a later analysis, TCR association rates differed among HLA loci, with DRB1 alleles showing the most associated TCRs and HLA-C alleles showing the fewest. In this cohort, only TCR beta chains were sequenced, and detectable features were limited by the absence of alpha or paired-chain data. Cytomegalovirus status was reported to be diagnosed by the classifier with high specificity and sensitivity in both the original and validation cohorts. Because counts were too low, more than 15 rarely observed V segments, including chromosome 9 orphons, were excluded from the earlier analysis of 587 of the donors. Correlated functional status among segregating V segments might reflect linkage disequilibrium, but an unknown experimental factor could not be ruled out. According to the authors, the approach could potentially be generalized to other disease states and immunological phenotypes. A later analysis associated some 17,000 TCR beta sequences with specific HLA alleles at a false discovery rate of 0.05. According to a later analysis, most CMV-associated TCR beta chains appeared to be HLA-restricted, and the HLA associations seemed to be driven largely by CMV exposure. The 87-base-pair reads could not distinguish some IMGT-functional V segments, including TRBV6-2 and TRBV6-3, so those segments were excluded. The study listed 170 or so TCR beta chains as associated with cytomegalovirus. When HLA alleles, especially DR and DQ, strongly co-occurred, attributing TCR associations to individual alleles was difficult. CMV serostatus was the only immune exposure information available for the cohort. A few of the identified cytomegalovirus-associated TCR beta chains were confirmed in vitro to be specific for cytomegalovirus antigens. Sequencing depth was assumed to be roughly uniform across donors in the presence/absence analyses, though that assumption may not hold. A further reported finding was that TCR beta sequences accurately predicted the HLA-A and HLA-B alleles for most subjects in the first cohort. A cluster of highly shared sequence variants was judged likely to be a technical artifact of the sequencing pipeline. According to a later analysis, parvovirus B19, influenza, CMV and Epstein-Barr virus appeared linked to several top co-occurrence clusters. In a later genetic analysis, a missense DCLRE1C variant was associated with V-gene and J-gene trimming of TCR beta chains, and the association was replicated in an independent cohort. An earlier analysis of approximately 570 of the donors showed that most TCR beta V segments appeared in productive rearrangements either about 90% or about 30% of the time, which broadly matched IMGT annotations. In a later genetic analysis, fewer N-insertions in productive TCRs were reported among donors in an Asian-associated ancestry cluster than the 666-donor mean. Across donors, most TCR sequences were observed very rarely, whereas some public TCRs were present in many individuals. Because HLA typing was unavailable for some donors at each locus, only the typed subset was used in association tests. In a later analysis, HLA-associated TCR beta chains showed more clonal expansion and lower generation probabilities than non-associated chains that were equally common.

The library was built by means of the immunoSEQ multiplex PCR assay. A mixture of 60 forward primers for TCR Vbeta segments and 13 reverse primers for TCR Jbeta segments was used in the multiplex PCR. Amplification of the CDR3 region of rearranged TCR beta genes was performed with a multiplex PCR assay on genomic DNA. On the Illumina HiSeq System, the amplified TCR beta libraries were sequenced as 87-base-pair reads. For the original study's pipeline: Across the 700 or so repertoires, a later analysis counted some 80 million unique TCR beta chains, roughly 11 million of which were shared by at least two donors. Raw reads were error-corrected and collapsed into unique sequences by a nearest-neighbor algorithm in which closely related sequences were merged to remove PCR and sequencing errors. Alignment of CDR3 sequences to IMGT reference sequences was used to assign V, D and J gene segments. Each retained sequence needed at least a six-nucleotide match to both a V gene segment and a J gene segment. Rearrangements were classified as productive when the CDR3 lacked stop codons and remained in frame with V and J, and all other rearrangements were classified as non-productive. CDR3 was defined according to IMGT convention as the region running from the second conserved V-encoded cysteine to the conserved J-encoded phenylalanine. The earlier analysis of about 590 of the donors excluded sequences that lacked an unambiguous match to a single V gene segment. An earlier analysis of fewer than 650 of the donors classified V segments as functional when productive rearrangements were above 56.7% and as segregating when the standard deviation between donors was above 5%. A statistical classification framework was built to diagnose cytomegalovirus status from the catalog of TCR beta chain sequences. In a later analysis, TCR nucleotide sequences were compared against IMGT/GENE-DB human TR gene sequences so that V and J genes could be assigned. In a later analysis, CDR3 sequences and most-parsimonious VDJ recombination scenarios were assigned using the TCRdist pipeline. In a later analysis, each TCR beta chain was defined by its CDR3 amino acid sequence together with its V-gene family, and reads without a unique V-gene family were excluded. As a way to deal with suspected cross-contamination and a sequencing artifact, a later analysis dropped more than 500 nucleotide sequences that were highly shared and had low generation probability. For each public chain, a later analysis derived a clonal expansion index from normalized ranks of inferred template counts within each repertoire. In a later analysis, generation probabilities were computed with a VDJ recombination model fitted to out-of-frame rearrangements, and the resulting probabilities were checked against IGoR. A later analysis scored TCR-TCR, TCR-HLA and TCR-CMV co-occurrence with hypergeometric tests, applying a repertoire-size bias correction to TCR pairs. In a later analysis, false discovery rates were estimated by permuting HLA or CMV assignments 20 times. In a later analysis, co-occurring TCRs were grouped with DBSCAN, and TCRdist sequence similarity was added when clustering was performed within HLA-allele-positive subsets. Co-occurrence clustering excluded repertoires with fewer than 30,000 or more than 120,000 public chains, plus five with anomalous nucleotide sharing. Drawn from immuneACCESS, this table holds only the in-frame rearrangements with V and J called that TCRdb kept. Clones are partly lost; checked studies trace under half to an unresolved V gene and leave the rest unexplained. V, J and clone size are taken as reported in that table, and D and trimming were inferred from the DNA itself. In this sample's table one finds about 48,000 clones. The ten largest account for approximately 6.6% of the sample.

With respect to this clone: Its antigen specificity is not known.

Deletion took 0 bases off V and 4 bases off J, with a span of 16 bases between the germline ends. CDR1 and CDR2 are drawn from the germline V gene (reference sequence): LNHNV, YYDKDF. Measured from the cysteine to the phenylalanine, the CDR3 is 16 residues long. Only the CDR3 part of the read is kept: 48 bases, read in frame from the first base. The cohort was made up of approximately 700 healthy bone marrow donors. At the time of sampling, all cohort members were nominally healthy, though unrecorded immune exposures were likely present. The donor tested CMV seropositive and was one of the 289 seropositive cohort members. A peripheral blood sample was provided by each donor, and peripheral blood mononuclear cells were used for TCR beta sequencing. Genomic DNA was extracted from the blood cell samples with the Qiagen DNeasy Blood Extraction Kit.

Sample: PBMCs. The chain couples TRBV15 to TRBJ2-7; the D gene is perhaps TRBD2, on 5 matching bases. This receptor was obtained from a male donor in good health and CMV-seropositive. The nucleotides read TGTGCCACCAGCAGAGATCTGGCGCGGACTGATTACGAGCAGTACTTC. This sequence encodes CATSRDLARTDYEQYF.